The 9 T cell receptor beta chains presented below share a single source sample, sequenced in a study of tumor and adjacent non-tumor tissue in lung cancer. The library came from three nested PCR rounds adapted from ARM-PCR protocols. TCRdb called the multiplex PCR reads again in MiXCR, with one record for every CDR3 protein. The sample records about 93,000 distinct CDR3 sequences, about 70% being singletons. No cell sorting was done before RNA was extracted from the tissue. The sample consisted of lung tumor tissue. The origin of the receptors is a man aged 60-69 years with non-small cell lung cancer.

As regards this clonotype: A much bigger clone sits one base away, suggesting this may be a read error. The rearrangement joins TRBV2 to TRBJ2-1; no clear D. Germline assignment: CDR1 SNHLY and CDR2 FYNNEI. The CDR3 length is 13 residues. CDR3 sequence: CASSVWGDNEPFF. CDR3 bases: TGTGCCAGCAGTGTTTGGGGTGATAATGAGCCGTTCTTC.

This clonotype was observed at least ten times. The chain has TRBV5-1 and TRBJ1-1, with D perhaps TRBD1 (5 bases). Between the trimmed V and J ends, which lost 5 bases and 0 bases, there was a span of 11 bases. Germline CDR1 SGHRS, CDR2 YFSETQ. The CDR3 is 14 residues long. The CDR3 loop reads CASSWGLMNTEAFF. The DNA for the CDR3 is TGCGCCAGCAGTTGGGGGTTGATGAACACTGAAGCTTTCTTT.

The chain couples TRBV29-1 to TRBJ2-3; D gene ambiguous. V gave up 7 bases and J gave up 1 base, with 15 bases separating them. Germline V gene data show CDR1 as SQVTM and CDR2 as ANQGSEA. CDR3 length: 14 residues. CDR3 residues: CSANIKAGTDTQYF. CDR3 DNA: TGCAGCGCCAACATAAAGGCAGGCACAGATACGCAGTATTTT.

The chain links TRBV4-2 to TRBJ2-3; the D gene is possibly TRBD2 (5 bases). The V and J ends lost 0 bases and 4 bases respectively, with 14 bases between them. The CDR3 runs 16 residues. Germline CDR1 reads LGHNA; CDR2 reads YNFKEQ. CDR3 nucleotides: TGTGCCAGCAGCCAAGAAGGCAGCGGAGCCCCAGATACGCAGTATTTT. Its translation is CASSQEGSGAPDTQYF.

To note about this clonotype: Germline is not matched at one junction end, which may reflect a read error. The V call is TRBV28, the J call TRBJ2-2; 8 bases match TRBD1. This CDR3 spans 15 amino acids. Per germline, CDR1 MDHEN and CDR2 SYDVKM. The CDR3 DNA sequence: TGTACCAGCAGTCTCGGGACAGGGAACACCGGGGAGCTGTTTTTT. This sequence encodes CTSSLGTGNTGELFF.

This chain's CDR3 is CASSHGGHGYNEQFF. CDR3 DNA sequence: TGTGCCAGCAGCCACGGAGGACATGGCTACAATGAGCAGTTCTTC. This chain connects TRBV7-9 to TRBJ2-1; D might be TRBD1 or TRBD2, each matching 5 bases. V was clipped by 5 bases and J by 3 bases, with 14 bases between them. The CDR3 loop spans 15 amino acids. CDR1 and CDR2 from the germline V gene are SEHNR and FQNEAQ (reference sequence).

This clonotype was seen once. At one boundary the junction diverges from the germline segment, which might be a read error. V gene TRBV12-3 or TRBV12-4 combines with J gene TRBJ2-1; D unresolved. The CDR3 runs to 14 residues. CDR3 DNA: TGCGCCACAAAGCCCGACTTCAGCCTTGGGGAGCAGTTCTTC. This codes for CATKPDFSLGEQFF.

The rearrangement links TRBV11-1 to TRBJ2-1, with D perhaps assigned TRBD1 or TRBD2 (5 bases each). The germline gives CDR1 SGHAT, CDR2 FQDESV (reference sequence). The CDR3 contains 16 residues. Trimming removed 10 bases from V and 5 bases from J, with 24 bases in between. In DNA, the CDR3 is TGTGCCACTTCGGGACGACCGGGTCTAGCCCACAATGAGCAGTTCTTC. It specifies CATSGRPGLAHNEQFF.

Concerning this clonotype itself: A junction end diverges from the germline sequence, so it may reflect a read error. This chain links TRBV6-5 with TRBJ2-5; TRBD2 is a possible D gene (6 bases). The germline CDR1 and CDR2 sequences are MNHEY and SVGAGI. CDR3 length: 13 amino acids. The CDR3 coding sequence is TGTGCCAGGAGTAAGGGACTCGCAGGGATCCAGTATTTC. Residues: CARSKGLAGIQYF.